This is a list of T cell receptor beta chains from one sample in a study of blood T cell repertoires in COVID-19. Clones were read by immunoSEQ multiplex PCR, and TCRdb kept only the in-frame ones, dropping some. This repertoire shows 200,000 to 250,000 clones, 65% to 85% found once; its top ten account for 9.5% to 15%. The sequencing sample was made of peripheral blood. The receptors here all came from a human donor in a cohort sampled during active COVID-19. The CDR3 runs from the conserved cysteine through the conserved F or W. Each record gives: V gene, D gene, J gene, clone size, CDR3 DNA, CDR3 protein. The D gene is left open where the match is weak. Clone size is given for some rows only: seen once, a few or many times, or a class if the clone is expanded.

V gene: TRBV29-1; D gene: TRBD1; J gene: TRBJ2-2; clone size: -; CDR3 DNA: TGCAGCGTGAGGGCTGGGACAGGGAACACCGGGGAGCTGTTTTTT; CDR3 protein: CSVRAGTGNTGELFF
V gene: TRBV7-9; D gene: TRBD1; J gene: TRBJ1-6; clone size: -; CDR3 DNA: TGTGCCAGCAGCTTAGCGGACAGGCGGGATTCACCCCTCCACTTT; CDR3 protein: CASSLADRRDSPLHF
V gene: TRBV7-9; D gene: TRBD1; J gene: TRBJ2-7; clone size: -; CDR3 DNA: TGTGCCAGCAGCTCCGGGACAGGGAATAACGAGCAGTACTTC; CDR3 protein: CASSSGTGNNEQYF
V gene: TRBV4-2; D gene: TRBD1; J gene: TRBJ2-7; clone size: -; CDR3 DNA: TGTGCCAGCAGCCCGGTTGGGGCTGGACAGGGAAGCTCCTACGAGCAGTACTTC; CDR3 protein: CASSPVGAGQGSSYEQYF
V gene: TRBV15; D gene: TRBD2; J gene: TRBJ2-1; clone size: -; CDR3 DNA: TGTGCCACCATGCTTGAGCGGGGGGGGTACAATGAGCAGTTCTTC; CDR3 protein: CATMLERGGYNEQFF
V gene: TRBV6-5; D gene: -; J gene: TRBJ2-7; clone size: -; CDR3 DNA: TGTGCCAGCAGTTACTCCGCCGGGGAGGGGGCCTACGAGCAGTACTTC; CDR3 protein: CASSYSAGEGAYEQYF
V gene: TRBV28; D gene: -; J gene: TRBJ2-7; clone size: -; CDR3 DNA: TGTGCCAGCAGAACACACCTCTCCTACGAGCAGTACTTC; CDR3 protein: CASRTHLSYEQYF
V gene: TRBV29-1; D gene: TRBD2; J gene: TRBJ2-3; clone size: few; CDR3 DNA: TGCAGCGTTGTCCCCGGGGGGGCAAGAGATACGCAGTATTTT; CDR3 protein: CSVVPGGARDTQYF
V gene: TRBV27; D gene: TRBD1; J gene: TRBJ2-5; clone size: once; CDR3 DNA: TGTGCCAGCAGTTTAAGGGCAGGGGGCACGGAGACCCAGTACTTC; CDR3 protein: CASSLRAGGTETQYF
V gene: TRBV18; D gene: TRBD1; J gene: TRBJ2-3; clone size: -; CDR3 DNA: TGTGCCAGCTCACCCCGGCTGGGACAGGGGGCCGCAGATACGCAGTATTTT; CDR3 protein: CASSPRLGQGAADTQYF
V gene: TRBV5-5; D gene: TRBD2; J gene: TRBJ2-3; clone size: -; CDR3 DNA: TGTGCCAGCAGCTCTTCTAGCGGGGGTGGGGATACGCAGTATTTT; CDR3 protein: CASSSSSGGGDTQYF
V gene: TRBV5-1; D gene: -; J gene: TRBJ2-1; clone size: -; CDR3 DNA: TGCGCCAGCAGGGTCCTCCAGGGATCCTACAATGAGCAGTTCTTC; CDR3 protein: CASRVLQGSYNEQFF
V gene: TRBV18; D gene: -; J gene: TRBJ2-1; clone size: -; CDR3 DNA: TGTGCCAGCTCCCCTACGGTAGACAATGAGCAGTTCTTC; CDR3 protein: CASSPTVDNEQFF
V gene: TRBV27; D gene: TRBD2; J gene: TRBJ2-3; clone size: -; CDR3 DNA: TGTGCCAGCAGTTCTAGCGGGAGAGGAACAGATACGCAGTATTTT; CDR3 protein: CASSSSGRGTDTQYF
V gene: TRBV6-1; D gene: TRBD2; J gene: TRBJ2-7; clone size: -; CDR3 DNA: TGTGCCAGCAGTGGAGCGGGAGGCCGGGGAGTGGAGCAGTACTTC; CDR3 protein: CASSGAGGRGVEQYF
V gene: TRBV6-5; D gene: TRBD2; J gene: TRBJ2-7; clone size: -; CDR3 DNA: TGTGCCAGCAGCCTCTCGCGGGAGGTCAACGAGCAGTACTTC; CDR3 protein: CASSLSREVNEQYF
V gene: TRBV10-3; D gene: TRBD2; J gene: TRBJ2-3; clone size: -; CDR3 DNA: TGTGCCATCAGTAGAGGGACTAAACGCACAGATACGCAGTATTTT; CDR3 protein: CAISRGTKRTDTQYF
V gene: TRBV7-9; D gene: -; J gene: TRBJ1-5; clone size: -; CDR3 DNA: TGTGCCAGCAGCTTAGAATCCGGCGGGGAAGGCAATCAGCCCCAGCATTTT; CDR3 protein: CASSLESGGEGNQPQHF
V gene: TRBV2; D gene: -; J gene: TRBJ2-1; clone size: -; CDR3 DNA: TGTACTTTTTGCCCGCCGGACAATGAGCAGTTCTTC; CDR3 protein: CTFCPPDNEQFF
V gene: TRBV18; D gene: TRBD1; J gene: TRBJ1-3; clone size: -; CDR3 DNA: TGTGCCAGCTCAGGAGTGACAGGGTCTGGAAACACCATATATTTT; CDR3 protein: CASSGVTGSGNTIYF
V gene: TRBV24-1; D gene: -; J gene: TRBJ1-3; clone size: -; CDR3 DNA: TGTGCCACCAGTGATCCGTTGGGGGCCTCTGGAAACACCATATATTTT; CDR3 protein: CATSDPLGASGNTIYF
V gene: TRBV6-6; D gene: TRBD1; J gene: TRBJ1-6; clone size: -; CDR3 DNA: TGTGCCAGCAGTTACGGGACAGGGGGTTCACCCCTCCACTTT; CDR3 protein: CASSYGTGGSPLHF